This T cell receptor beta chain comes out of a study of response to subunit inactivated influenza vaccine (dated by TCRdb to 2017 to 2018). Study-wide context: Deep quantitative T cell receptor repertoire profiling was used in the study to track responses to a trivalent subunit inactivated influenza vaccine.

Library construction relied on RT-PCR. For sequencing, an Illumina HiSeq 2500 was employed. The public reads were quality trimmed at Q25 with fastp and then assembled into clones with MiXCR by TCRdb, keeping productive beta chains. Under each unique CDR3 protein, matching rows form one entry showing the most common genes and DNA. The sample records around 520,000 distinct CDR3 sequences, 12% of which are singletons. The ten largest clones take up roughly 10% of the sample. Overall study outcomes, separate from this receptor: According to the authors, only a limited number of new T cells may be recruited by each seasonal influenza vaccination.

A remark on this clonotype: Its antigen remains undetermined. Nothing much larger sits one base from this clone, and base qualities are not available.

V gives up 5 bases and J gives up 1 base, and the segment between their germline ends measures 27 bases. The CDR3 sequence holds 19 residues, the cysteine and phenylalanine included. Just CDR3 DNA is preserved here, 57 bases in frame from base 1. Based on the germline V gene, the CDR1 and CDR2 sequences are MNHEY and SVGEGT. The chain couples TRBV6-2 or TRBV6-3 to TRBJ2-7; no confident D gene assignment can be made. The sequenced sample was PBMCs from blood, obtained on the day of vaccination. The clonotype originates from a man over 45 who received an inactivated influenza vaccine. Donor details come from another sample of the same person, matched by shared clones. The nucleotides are TGTGCCAGCAGTCGGAACCGGGCCAACAGAGCGCGAAGTTCCTACGAGCAGTACTTC. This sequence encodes CASSRNRANRARSSYEQYF.